A single sample gave rise to the 9 T cell receptor beta chains below, sequenced in a study of CD8+ T cells in alopecia areata. Extraction of RNA preceded its reverse transcription into cDNA, which served as the sequencing template. Profiled with immunoSEQ multiplex PCR; TCRdb holds only in-frame clones, not every one. The sample includes some 120,000 clones, roughly three fifths of them seen just once. The sequencing used CD4+ T cells sorted from blood, collected at week 0. All receptors derive from a human donor with alopecia areata.

V usage is TRBV7-2 and J usage is TRBJ1-1; TRBD1 matches 10 bases. The CDR3 is made up of 15 amino acids. Germline-derived CDR1 and CDR2 are SGHTA and FQGNSA. V shed 5 bases, J shed 5 bases, and the junction held 8 bases outside the gene matches. The CDR3 nucleotides are TGTGCCAGCAGCACTACGACAGGGGGCGCGACTGAAGCTTTCTTT. It codes for CASSTTTGGATEAFF.

A few counts support this clone. The chain links TRBV7-3 to TRBJ2-6; TRBD2 matches 9 bases. Germline V gene data show CDR1 as SGHTA and CDR2 as FQGTGA. The CDR3 has 19 residues. With V trimmed by 5 bases and J by 4 bases, 15 bases remained unmatched. CDR3 residues: CASSPPRAGGAAGANVLTF. CDR3 DNA sequence: TGTGCCAGCAGCCCCCCCAGAGCGGGAGGAGCAGCGGGGGCCAACGTCCTGACTTTC.

The rearrangement links TRBV7-9 to TRBJ2-3, with a weak D call TRBD2 (6 bases). Germline V gene lookup returns CDR1 SEHNR and CDR2 FQNEAQ (reference sequence). The germline V and J ends were trimmed by 1 base and 0 bases, with 11 bases remaining between them. CDR3 length: 16 residues. The CDR3 nucleotides read TGTGCCAGCAGCTTAGTGGCGGGACTGAGCACAGATACGCAGTATTTT. As protein: CASSLVAGLSTDTQYF.

CDR3 region: CASSRGAGGANNYGYTF. The CDR3 DNA reads as TGTGCCAGCAGTCGCGGGGCAGGGGGCGCGAATAACTATGGCTACACCTTC. V usage is TRBV5-6 and J usage is TRBJ1-2; TRBD1 aligns across 8 bases. The CDR3 length is 17 residues. With 5 bases clipped from V and 1 base from J, the junction kept 13 bases outside the gene matches. In germline, CDR1 is SGHDT, CDR2 YYEEEE.

The chain links TRBV4-2 to TRBJ2-7; 14 bases line up with TRBD2. CDR3 length: 19 residues. V was pared by 4 bases and J by 2 bases, with 13 bases of the junction left unmatched. Germline V gene data show CDR1 as LGHNA and CDR2 as YNFKEQ. The chain's CDR3 is CASSLDRRTSGGIPYEQYF. The DNA of the CDR3 is TGTGCCAGCAGCCTGGACCGGAGGACTAGCGGGGGGATCCCCTACGAGCAGTACTTC.

The chain is built from TRBV7-3 and TRBJ2-2; D is unresolved. Trimming pared 6 bases from V and 7 bases from J, leaving 9 bases between. CDR3 length: 12 amino acids. The germline gives CDR1 SGHTA, CDR2 FQGTGA. The CDR3 is CASSTLSGELFF. In DNA form, the CDR3 reads TGTGCCAGCAGTACCCTCAGCGGGGAGCTGTTTTTT.

This clone showed up just a few times. This chain links TRBV5-1 with TRBJ2-2; 14 bases agree with TRBD2. Trimming at V came to 4 bases and at J to 3 bases, leaving 8 bases not matched to a gene. This CDR3 has 18 amino acids. CDR1 and CDR2 (germline): SGHRS, YFSETQ. Here the CDR3 reads CASSPRLAGGPYTGELFF. The CDR3 DNA reads as TGCGCCAGCAGCCCAAGACTAGCGGGAGGGCCTTACACCGGGGAGCTGTTTTTT. Combining the CDR3 with reference TRBV5-1 and TRBJ2-2 gives the whole variable domain KAGVTQTPRYLIKTRGQQVTLSCSPISGHRSVSWYQQTPGQGLQFLFEYFSETQRNKGNFPGRFSGRQFSNSRSEMNVSTLELGDSALYLCASSPRLAGGPYTGELFFGEGSRLTVL.

The sample holds a few counts of this clone. This rearrangement joins TRBV6-6 to TRBJ1-2; the match to TRBD1 covers 9 bases. In germline, CDR1 is MNHNY, CDR2 SVGAGI (reference sequence). CDR3 length: 15 residues. V shed 0 bases, J shed 5 bases, and the junction held 4 bases outside the gene matches. As DNA, the CDR3 is TGTGCCAGCAGTTACTCGGGACAGGGAAGATATGGCTACACCTTC. Its protein product is CASSYSGQGRYGYTF.

The CDR3 sequence is CASSPETSGAHEQYF. In nucleotides, the CDR3 is TGTGCCAGCTCACCAGAGACTAGCGGGGCCCACGAGCAGTACTTC. The chain combines TRBV18 with TRBJ2-7; 11 bases match TRBD2. Germline trimming cut 2 bases from V and 5 bases from J; bases unmatched to any gene: 5. The CDR3 is made up of 15 amino acids. Looked up from germline, CDR1 is KGHSH and CDR2 is LQKENI.